This T cell receptor beta chain is drawn from a study of blood T cell repertoires in COVID-19. Study-wide background: Acute and convalescent COVID-19 specimens originated in the United States, Italy and Spain. In each case, the material was cDNA or gDNA derived from T cells, B-cell-depleted T cells, or PBMCs.

This CDR3 has 13 residues. The V gene lost 8 bases and the J gene lost 5 bases, with 14 bases spanning the gap. CDR1 is MNHEY, CDR2 SVGAGI, per germline. Profiling relied on immunoSEQ multiplex PCR, and the TCRdb table lists in-frame clones only, not all of them. The repertoire includes about 300,000 clones, under 90% of them detected once, and about 4% sits in the top ten. This clone is a singleton in its sample. Which cohort a participant joined came from the clinical history participants gave. Two negative PCRs, clearance, or symptom resolution had been documented for recovered Cohort 3 donors. This chain links TRBV6-5 with TRBJ2-3, with D unclear. The TCR was taken from a man aged 30 to 45 who had recovered from COVID-19. Material: PBMCs or T cells enriched from blood (not recorded which). CDR3 sequence: CASRAPLRDTQYF. In DNA, the CDR3 is TGTGCCAGCCGAGCCCCCCTGAGAGATACGCAGTATTTT.